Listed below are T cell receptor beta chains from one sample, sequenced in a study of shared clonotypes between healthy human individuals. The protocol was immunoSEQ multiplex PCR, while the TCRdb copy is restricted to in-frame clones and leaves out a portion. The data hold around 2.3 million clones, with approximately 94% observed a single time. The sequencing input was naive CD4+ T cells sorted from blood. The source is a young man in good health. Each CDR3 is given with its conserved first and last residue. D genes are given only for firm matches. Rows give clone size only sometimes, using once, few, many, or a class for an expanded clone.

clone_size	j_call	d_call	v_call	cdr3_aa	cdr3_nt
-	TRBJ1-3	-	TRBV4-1	CASSQTGPGNTIYF	TGCGCCAGCAGCCAAACAGGGCCCGGAAACACCATATATTTT
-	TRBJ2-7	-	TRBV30	CAWSLGISYEQYF	TGTGCCTGGAGTCTGGGAATCTCCTACGAGCAGTACTTC
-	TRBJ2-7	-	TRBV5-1	CASSFGQEQYF	TGCGCCAGCAGCTTCGGACAGGAGCAGTACTTC
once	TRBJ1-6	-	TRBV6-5	CASSPRQVYNSPLHF	TGTGCCAGCAGTCCGAGACAGGTCTATAATTCACCCCTCCACTTT
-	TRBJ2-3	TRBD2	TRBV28	CASTPWRGGPDTQYF	TGTGCCAGCACCCCTTGGCGGGGGGGCCCAGATACGCAGTATTTT
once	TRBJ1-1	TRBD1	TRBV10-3	CAISEQGATEAFF	TGTGCCATCAGTGAGCAGGGGGCAACTGAAGCTTTCTTT
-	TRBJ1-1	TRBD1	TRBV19	CASSGQGLRGFF	TGTGCCAGTAGCGGACAGGGGCTCAGGGGTTTCTTT
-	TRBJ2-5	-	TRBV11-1	CASSLVSKETQYF	TGTGCCAGCAGCTTAGTCAGCAAAGAGACCCAGTACTTC
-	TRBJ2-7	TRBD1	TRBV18	CASSQFEGAEQYF	TGTGCCAGCTCACAGTTCGAGGGGGCAGAGCAGTACTTC
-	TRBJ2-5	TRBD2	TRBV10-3	CAISTTSGLAVQETQYF	TGTGCCATCAGTACAACATCGGGACTAGCGGTACAAGAGACCCAGTACTTC
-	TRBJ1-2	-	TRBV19	CASEHRSLPGYTF	TGTGCCAGCGAGCACAGAAGCCTCCCTGGCTACACCTTC
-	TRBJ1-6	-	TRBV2	CASRPEDSPLHF	TGTGCCAGCAGGCCGGAAGATTCACCCCTCCACTTT
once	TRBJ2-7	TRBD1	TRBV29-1	CSSTTGTGPYEQYF	TGCAGCTCAACCACGGGGACAGGGCCTTACGAGCAGTACTTC
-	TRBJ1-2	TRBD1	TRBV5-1	CASSEGQVQANYGYTF	TGCGCCAGCAGCGAAGGACAGGTTCAAGCTAACTATGGCTACACCTTC
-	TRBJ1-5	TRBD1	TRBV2	CASSEEGAGNQPQHF	TGTGCCAGCAGTGAAGAGGGGGCTGGCAATCAGCCCCAGCATTTT
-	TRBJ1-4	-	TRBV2	CASSGTGGPTNEKLFF	TGTGCCAGCAGTGGTACCGGAGGCCCAACTAATGAAAAACTGTTTTTT
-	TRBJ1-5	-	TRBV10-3	CAISESQAVLNQPQHF	TGTGCCATCAGTGAGTCCCAGGCCGTCCTCAATCAGCCCCAGCATTTT
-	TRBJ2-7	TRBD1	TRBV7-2	CASSPGWAGGAIGEQYF	TGTGCCAGCAGCCCAGGTTGGGCAGGGGGCGCGATCGGCGAGCAGTACTTC
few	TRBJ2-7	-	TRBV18	CASSPGRQVKEQYF	TGTGCCAGCTCACCAGGCCGGCAGGTAAAGGAGCAGTACTTC
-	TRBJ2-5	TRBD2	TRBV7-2	CASSPPRAGGQETQYF	TGTGCCAGCAGCCCCCCTAGGGCGGGAGGCCAAGAGACCCAGTACTTC
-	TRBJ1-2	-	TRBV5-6	CASSYNREAYGYTF	TGTGCCAGCAGTTATAACAGGGAAGCCTATGGCTACACCTTC
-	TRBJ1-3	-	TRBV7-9	CASRGTERGNTIYF	TGTGCCAGCAGGGGGACGGAGAGGGGAAACACCATATATTTT
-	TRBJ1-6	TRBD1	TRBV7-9	CASTRGTGTSPLHF	TGTGCCAGCACCCGTGGGACAGGGACTTCACCCCTCCACTTT
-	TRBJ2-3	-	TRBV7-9	CASSFSTDTQYF	TGTGCCAGCAGCTTTTCCACAGATACGCAGTATTTT
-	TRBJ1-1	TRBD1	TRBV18	CASSPTVAGGGTEAFF	TGTGCCAGCTCCCCCACCGTGGCAGGGGGAGGGACTGAAGCTTTCTTT
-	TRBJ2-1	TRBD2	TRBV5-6	CASSMGLAGDEQFF	TGTGCCAGCAGCATGGGACTAGCGGGGGATGAGCAGTTCTTC
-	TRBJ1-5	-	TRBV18	CASSPSGNQPQHF	TGTGCCAGCTCACCATCAGGAAATCAGCCCCAGCATTTT
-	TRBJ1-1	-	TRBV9	CASSVESLEAFF	TGTGCCAGCAGCGTAGAAAGTTTGGAAGCTTTCTTT
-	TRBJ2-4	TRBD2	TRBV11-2	CASSLVLADLAKNIQYF	TGTGCCAGCAGCTTAGTCCTAGCGGACCTAGCCAAAAACATTCAGTACTTC
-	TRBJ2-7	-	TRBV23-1	CASSPEAGWCEQYF	TGCGCCAGCAGCCCCGAGGCCGGGTGGTGCGAGCAGTACTTC
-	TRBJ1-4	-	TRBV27	CASSLSLANEKLFF	TGTGCCAGCAGTTTATCCTTGGCAAATGAAAAACTGTTTTTT
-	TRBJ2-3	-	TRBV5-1	CASSLAERGTDTQYF	TGCGCCAGCAGCTTGGCCGAGAGAGGGACAGATACGCAGTATTTT
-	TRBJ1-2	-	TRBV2	CASTEGGLGYGYTF	TGTGCCAGCACCGAGGGGGGACTGGGCTATGGCTACACCTTC
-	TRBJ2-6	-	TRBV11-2	CASSSSDSGANVLTF	-
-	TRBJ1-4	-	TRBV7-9	CASSLSTQTVNEKLFF	TGTGCCAGCAGCTTATCCACCCAAACAGTTAATGAAAAACTGTTTTTT
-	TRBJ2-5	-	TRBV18	CASSPPGRNVQETQYF	TGTGCCAGCTCACCACCGGGGAGGAACGTTCAAGAGACCCAGTACTTC
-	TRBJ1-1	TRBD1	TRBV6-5	CASSSHDRGYTEAFF	TGTGCCAGCAGCTCCCACGACAGGGGGTACACTGAAGCTTTCTTT
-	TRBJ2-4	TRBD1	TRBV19	CASSVPDRVVGNIQYF	TGTGCCAGTAGTGTCCCGGACAGGGTGGTTGGAAACATTCAGTACTTC
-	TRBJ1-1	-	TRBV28	CASSYRVGGNTEAFF	TGTGCCAGCAGTTACAGGGTTGGGGGAAACACTGAAGCTTTCTTT
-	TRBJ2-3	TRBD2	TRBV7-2	CASRLAGSTDTQYF	TGTGCCAGCCGTTTAGCGGGAAGCACAGATACGCAGTATTTT
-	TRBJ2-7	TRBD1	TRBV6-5	CASSYSYRGVRPEQYF	TGTGCCAGCAGTTACTCCTACAGGGGGGTCCGACCCGAGCAGTACTTC
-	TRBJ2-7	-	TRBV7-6	CASSLGDYEQYF	TGTGCCAGCAGCTTGGGTGACTACGAGCAGTACTTC
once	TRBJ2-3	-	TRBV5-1	CASSLFAQTSTDTQYF	TGCGCCAGCAGCTTGTTTGCACAAACTAGCACAGATACGCAGTATTTT
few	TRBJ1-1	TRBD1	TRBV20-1	CSARGHTEAFF	TGCAGTGCCAGGGGGCACACTGAAGCTTTCTTT
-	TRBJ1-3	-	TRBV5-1	CASSLEYGSGNTIYF	TGCGCCAGCAGCTTGGAGTACGGCTCTGGAAACACCATATATTTT
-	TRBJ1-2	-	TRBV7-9	CASSLAGTYLGGYTF	TGTGCCAGCAGCTTAGCGGGGACTTATTTGGGCGGCTACACCTTC